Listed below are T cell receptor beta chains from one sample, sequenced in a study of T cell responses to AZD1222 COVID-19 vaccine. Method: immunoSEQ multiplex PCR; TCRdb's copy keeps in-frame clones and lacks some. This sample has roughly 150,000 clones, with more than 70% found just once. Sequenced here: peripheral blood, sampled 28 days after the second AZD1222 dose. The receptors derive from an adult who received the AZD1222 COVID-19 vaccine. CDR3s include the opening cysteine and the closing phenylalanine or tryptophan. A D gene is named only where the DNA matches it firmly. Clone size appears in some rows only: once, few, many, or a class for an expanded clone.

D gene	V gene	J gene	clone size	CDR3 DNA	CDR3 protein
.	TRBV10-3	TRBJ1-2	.	TGTGCCATCAGTGATCAAGGCTACACCTTC	CAISDQGYTF
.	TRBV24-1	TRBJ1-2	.	TGTGCCACCAGTGATCGGCGGACCTATGGCTACACCTTC	CATSDRRTYGYTF
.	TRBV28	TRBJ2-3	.	TGTGCCAGCAGCTCCGGGCGGGACAGCTCACTCACAGATACGCAGTATTTT	CASSSGRDSSLTDTQYF
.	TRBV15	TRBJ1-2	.	TGTGCCACCAGCAGAGACGGGAGGCGCGATAACTATGGCTACACCTTC	CATSRDGRRDNYGYTF
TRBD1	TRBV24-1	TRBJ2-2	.	TGTGCCACCAGTGATTTGGTACAGGGGGGTTCCGGGGAGCTGTTTTTT	CATSDLVQGGSGELFF
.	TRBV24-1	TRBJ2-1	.	TGTGCCACCAGTGATCCGAACAGGGCTAGCGATGAGCAGTTCTTC	CATSDPNRASDEQFF
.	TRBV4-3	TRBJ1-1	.	TGCGCCAGCAGCCAAGAAGTGGGAACGGTGAACACTGAAGCTTTCTTT	CASSQEVGTVNTEAFF
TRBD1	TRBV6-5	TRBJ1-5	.	TGTGCCAGCAATGGGGACAGGGGGCGAGTACAGCCCCAGCATTTT	CASNGDRGRVQPQHF
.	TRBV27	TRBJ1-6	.	TGTGCCAGCAAACCACTCGTGGATTCACCCCTCCACTTT	CASKPLVDSPLHF
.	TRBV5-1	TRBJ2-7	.	TGCGCCAGCAGCCTGGAGGGTGGGTCCAGGGCAGGCTACGAGCAGTACTTC	CASSLEGGSRAGYEQYF
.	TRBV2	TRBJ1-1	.	TGTGCCAGCAGCCTCAGGACGCTGCGGGCTGAAGCTTTCTTT	CASSLRTLRAEAFF
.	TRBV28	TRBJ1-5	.	TGTGCCAGCAGTTTAGCCGGGTTTGGGAATCAGCCCCAGCATTTT	CASSLAGFGNQPQHF
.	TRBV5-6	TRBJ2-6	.	TGTGCCAGCAGCGTGCAAGGGGCCAACGTCCTGACTTTC	CASSVQGANVLTF
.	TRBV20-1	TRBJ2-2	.	TGCAGTGCTAGAGATACCGGGGAGCTGTTTTTT	CSARDTGELFF
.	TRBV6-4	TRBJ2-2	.	TGTGCCAGCAGTGACTCAGGGGCCGGGGAGCTGTTTTTT	CASSDSGAGELFF
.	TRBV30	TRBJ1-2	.	TGTGCCTGGAAGGATCTATCCGGGACTAGGGGCTACACCTTC	CAWKDLSGTRGYTF
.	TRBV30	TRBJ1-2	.	TGTGCCTGGAGATCAGGGGAGCTATTCTATGGCTACACCTTC	CAWRSGELFYGYTF
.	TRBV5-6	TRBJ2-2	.	TGTGCCAGCAGCTTGGACTGGGGGGAGCTGTTTTTT	CASSLDWGELFF
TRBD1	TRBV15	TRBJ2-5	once	TGTGCCACTGGGGACAGGGTTGAGACCCAGTACTTC	CATGDRVETQYF
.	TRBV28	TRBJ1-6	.	TGTGCCAGCAAAATTCGGGGGGCCTATTCACCCCTCCACTTT	CASKIRGAYSPLHF
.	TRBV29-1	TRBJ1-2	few	TGCAGCGTTGATGAGGGCCAAGAAGTACCGGGTTTCTTC	CSVDEGQEVPGFF
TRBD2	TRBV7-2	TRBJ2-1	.	TGTGCCAGCAGGGGGACTAGCGACTACAATGAGCAGTTCTTC	CASRGTSDYNEQFF
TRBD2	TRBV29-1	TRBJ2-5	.	TGCAGCGTTCGCCCAGGACTAGCGGGGGAGACCCAGTACTTC	CSVRPGLAGETQYF
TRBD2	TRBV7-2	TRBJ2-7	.	TGTGCCAGCAGCTTCACTAGCGGGGGGGACTACGAGCAGTACTTC	CASSFTSGGDYEQYF
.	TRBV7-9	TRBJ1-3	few	TGTGCCAGCAGCTTATTCGAGGGAAACACCATATATTTT	CASSLFEGNTIYF
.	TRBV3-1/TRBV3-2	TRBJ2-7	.	TGTGCCAGCAGCCGAACTCCCCACGAGCAGTACTTC	CASSRTPHEQYF
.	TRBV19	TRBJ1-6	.	TGTGCCAGTAGTGCAGGCCTAGATTCACCCCTCCACTTT	CASSAGLDSPLHF
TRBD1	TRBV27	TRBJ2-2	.	TGTGCCAGCAGTTCGGGACAGTACACCGGGGAGCTGTTTTTT	CASSSGQYTGELFF
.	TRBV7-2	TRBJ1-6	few	TGTGCCAGCAGCTTAGTTGGCGGGGTCTCCTCACCCCTCCACTTT	CASSLVGGVSSPLHF
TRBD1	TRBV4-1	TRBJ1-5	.	TGCGCCAGCAGCCAGAGTAGAATGGGACAGAACAATCAGCCCCAGCATTTT	CASSQSRMGQNNQPQHF
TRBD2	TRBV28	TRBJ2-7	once	TGTGCCAGCACGCCTGGGGCTAGCGGGATCGAGCAGTACTTC	CASTPGASGIEQYF
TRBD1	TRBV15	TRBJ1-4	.	TGTGCCACCAGCAGAGGGGGACAGAAGAATGAAAAACTGTTTTTT	CATSRGGQKNEKLFF
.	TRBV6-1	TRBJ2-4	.	TGTGCCAGCAGTGAAGCCAGCGGACTAGCCAAAAACATTCAGTACTTC	CASSEASGLAKNIQYF
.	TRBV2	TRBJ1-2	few	TGTGCCAGCAGTGAGTCCTCCAGGGAAGATGGCTACACCTTC	CASSESSREDGYTF
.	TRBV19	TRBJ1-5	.	TGTGCCAGTAGTATGGGGGGTGGTCAGCCCCAGCATTTT	CASSMGGGQPQHF
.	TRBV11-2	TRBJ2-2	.	TGTGCCAGCAGCTTAGGATCCTCCATCACCGGGGAGCTGTTTTTT	CASSLGSSITGELFF
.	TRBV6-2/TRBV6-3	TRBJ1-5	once	TGTGCCAGCAGTTCCATACAGGGTAGTCAGCCCCAGCATTTT	CASSSIQGSQPQHF
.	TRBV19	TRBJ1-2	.	TGTGCCAGTAGTACGGGTCTCCGGGACACAGTAGGTACTGGCTACACCTTC	CASSTGLRDTVGTGYTF
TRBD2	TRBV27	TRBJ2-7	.	TGTGCCAGCAGTTTAATTCGGGCGGGAGGTTCCTACGAGCAGTACTTC	CASSLIRAGGSYEQYF
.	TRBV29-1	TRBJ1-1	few	TGCAGCGTTGAAATACCCGTGAACACTGAAGCTTTCTTT	CSVEIPVNTEAFF
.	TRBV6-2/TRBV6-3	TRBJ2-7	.	TGTGCCAGCAGTTACAAGGGGGACGAGCAGTACTTC	CASSYKGDEQYF
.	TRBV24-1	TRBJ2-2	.	TGTGCCACCAGTGATTGGTTTCAGGGTGGCACCGGGGAGCTGTTTTTT	CATSDWFQGGTGELFF
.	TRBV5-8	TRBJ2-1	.	TGTGCCAGCAGCTTAACAGGGTACAATGAGCAGTTCTTC	CASSLTGYNEQFF